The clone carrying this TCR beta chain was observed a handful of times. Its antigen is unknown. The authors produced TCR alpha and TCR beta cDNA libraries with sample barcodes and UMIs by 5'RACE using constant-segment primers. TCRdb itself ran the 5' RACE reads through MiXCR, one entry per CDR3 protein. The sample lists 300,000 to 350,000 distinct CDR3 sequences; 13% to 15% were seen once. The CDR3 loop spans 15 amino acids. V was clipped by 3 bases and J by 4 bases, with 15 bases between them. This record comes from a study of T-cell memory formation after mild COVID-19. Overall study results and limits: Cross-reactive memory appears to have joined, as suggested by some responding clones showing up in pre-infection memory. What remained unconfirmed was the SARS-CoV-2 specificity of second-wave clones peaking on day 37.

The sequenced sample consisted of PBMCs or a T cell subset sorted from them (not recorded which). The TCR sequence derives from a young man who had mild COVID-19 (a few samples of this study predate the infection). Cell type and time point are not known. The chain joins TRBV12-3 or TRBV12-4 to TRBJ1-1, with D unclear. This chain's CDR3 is CASSFQPSMRTEAFF. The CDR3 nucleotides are TGTGCCAGCAGTTTCCAACCAAGTATGCGCACTGAAGCTTTCTTT.